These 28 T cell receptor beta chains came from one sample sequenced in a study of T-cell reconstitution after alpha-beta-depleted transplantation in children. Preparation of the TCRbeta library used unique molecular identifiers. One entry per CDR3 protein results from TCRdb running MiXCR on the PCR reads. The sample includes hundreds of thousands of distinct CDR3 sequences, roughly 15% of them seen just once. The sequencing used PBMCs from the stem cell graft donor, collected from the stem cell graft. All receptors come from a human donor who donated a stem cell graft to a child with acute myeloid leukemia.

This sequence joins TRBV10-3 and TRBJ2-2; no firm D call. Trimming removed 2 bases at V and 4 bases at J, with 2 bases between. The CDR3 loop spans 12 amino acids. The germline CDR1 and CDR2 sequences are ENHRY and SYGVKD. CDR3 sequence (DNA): TGTGCCATCAGTGAGGGCACCGGGGAGCTGTTTTTT. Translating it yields CAISEGTGELFF.

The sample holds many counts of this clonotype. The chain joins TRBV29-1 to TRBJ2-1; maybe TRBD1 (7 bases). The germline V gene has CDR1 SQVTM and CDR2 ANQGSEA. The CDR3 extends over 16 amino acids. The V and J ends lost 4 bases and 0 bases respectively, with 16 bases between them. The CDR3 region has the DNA TGCAGCGTTGCCCAGGGGGGTGGGAGCTCCTACAATGAGCAGTTCTTC. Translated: CSVAQGGGSSYNEQFF.

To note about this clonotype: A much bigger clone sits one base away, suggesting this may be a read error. CDR3 in amino acids: CASSSLGGADQPQHF. The CDR3 DNA reads as TGTGCCAGCAGTTCCCTGGGGGGAGCGGATCAGCCCCAGCATTTT. This chain connects TRBV27 to TRBJ1-5; D is perhaps TRBD1 (5 bases). The CDR3 has 15 amino acids. CDR1 and CDR2 (germline): MNHEY, SMNVEV (reference sequence). Trimming pared 4 bases from V and 5 bases from J, leaving 15 bases between.

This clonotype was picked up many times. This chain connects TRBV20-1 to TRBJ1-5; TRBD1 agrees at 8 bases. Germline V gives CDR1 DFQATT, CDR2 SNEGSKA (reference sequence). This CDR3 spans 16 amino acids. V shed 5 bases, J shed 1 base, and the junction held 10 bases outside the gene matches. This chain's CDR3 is CSALSGQGLSNQPQHF. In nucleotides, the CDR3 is TGCAGTGCTCTCTCCGGACAGGGCTTAAGCAATCAGCCCCAGCATTTT.

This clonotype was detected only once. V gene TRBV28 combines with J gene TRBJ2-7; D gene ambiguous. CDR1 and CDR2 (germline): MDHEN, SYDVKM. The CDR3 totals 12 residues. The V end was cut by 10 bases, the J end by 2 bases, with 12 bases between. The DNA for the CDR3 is TGTGCCATCGTGGGCCAGCCCTACGAGCAGTACTTC. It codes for CAIVGQPYEQYF.

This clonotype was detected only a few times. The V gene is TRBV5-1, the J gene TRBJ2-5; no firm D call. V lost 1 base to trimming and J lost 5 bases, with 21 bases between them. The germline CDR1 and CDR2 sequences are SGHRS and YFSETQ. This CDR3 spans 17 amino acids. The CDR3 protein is CASSLPDTTLMRETQYF. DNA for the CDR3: TGCGCCAGCAGCTTGCCCGATACAACGCTAATGAGGGAGACCCAGTACTTC.

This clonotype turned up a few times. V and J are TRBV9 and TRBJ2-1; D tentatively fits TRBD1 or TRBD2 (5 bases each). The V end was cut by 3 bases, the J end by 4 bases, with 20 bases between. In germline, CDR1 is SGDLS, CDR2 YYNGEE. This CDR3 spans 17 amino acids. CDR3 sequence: CASSAPLGGGPYNEQFF. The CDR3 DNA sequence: TGTGCCAGCAGCGCCCCCCTTGGTGGGGGTCCATACAATGAGCAGTTCTTC.

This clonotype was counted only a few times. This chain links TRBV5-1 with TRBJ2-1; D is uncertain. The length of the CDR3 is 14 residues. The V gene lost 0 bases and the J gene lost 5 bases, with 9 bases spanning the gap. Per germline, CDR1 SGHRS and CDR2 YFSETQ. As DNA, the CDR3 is TGCGCCAGCAGCTTGGGGCGAAACAACAATGAGCAGTTCTTC. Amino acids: CASSLGRNNNEQFF. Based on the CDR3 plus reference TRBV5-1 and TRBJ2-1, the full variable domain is KAGVTQTPRYLIKTRGQQVTLSCSPISGHRSVSWYQQTPGQGLQFLFEYFSETQRNKGNFPGRFSGRQFSNSRSEMNVSTLELGDSALYLCASSLGRNNNEQFFGPGTRLTVL.

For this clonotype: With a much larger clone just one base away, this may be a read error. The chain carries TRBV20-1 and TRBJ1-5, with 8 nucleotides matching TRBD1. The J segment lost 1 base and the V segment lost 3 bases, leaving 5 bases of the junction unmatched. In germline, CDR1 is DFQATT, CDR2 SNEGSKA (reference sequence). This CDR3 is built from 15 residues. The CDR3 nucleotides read TGCAGTGCTAGTCCCAACAGGGGGAGCAATCAGCCCCAGCATTTT. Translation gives CSASPNRGSNQPQHF.

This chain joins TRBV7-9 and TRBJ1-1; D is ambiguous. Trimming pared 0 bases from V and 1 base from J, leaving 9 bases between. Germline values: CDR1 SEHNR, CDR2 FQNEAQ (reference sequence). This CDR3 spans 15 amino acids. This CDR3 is CASSLAADGNTEAFF. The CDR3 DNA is TGTGCCAGCAGCTTAGCCGCGGACGGGAACACTGAAGCTTTCTTT. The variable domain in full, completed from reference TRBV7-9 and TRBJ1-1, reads DTGVSQNPRHKITKRGQNVTFRCDPISEHNRLYWYRQTLGQGPEFLTYFQNEAQLEKSRLLSDRFSAERPKGSFSTLEIQRTEQGDSAMYLCASSLAADGNTEAFFGQGTRLTVV.

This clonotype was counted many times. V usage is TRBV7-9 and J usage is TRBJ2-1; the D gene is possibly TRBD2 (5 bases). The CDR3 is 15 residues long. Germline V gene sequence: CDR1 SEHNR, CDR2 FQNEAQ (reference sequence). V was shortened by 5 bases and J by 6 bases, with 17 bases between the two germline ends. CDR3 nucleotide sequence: TGTGCCAGCAGCCCCGAACTAAGCGGTACCAATGAGCAGTTCTTC. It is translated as CASSPELSGTNEQFF. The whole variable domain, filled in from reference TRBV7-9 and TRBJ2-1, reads DTGVSQNPRHKITKRGQNVTFRCDPISEHNRLYWYRQTLGQGPEFLTYFQNEAQLEKSRLLSDRFSAERPKGSFSTLEIQRTEQGDSAMYLCASSPELSGTNEQFFGPGTRLTVL.

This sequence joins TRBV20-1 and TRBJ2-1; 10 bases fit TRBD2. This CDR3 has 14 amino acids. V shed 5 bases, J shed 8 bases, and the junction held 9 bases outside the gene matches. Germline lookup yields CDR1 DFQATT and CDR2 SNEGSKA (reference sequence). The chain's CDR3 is CSAPGLAKRDEQFF. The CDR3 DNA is TGCAGTGCTCCGGGACTAGCGAAAAGGGATGAGCAGTTCTTC.

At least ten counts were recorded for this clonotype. CDR3 nucleotides: TGTGCCAGCAGCGGCCGGGACGGCTCCTACGAGCAGTACTTC. It is translated as CASSGRDGSYEQYF. This chain links TRBV9 with TRBJ2-7, with D possibly being TRBD1 or TRBD2 (5 bases each). V lost 3 bases to trimming and J lost 0 bases, with 10 bases between them. Germline V gene sequence: CDR1 SGDLS, CDR2 YYNGEE. The CDR3 contains 14 residues.

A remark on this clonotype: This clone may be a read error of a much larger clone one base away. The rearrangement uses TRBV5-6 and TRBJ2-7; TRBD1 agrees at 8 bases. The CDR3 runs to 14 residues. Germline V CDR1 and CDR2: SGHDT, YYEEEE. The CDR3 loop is CASSFWDRIYQQYF. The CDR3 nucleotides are TGTGCCAGCAGCTTCTGGGACAGGATCTACCAGCAGTACTTC. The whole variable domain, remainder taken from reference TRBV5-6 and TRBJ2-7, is DAGVTQSPTHLIKTRGQQVTLRCSPKSGHDTVSWYQQALGQGPQFIFQYYEEEERQRGNFPDRFSGHQFPNYSSELNVNALLLGDSALYLCASSFWDRIYQQYFGPGTRLTVT.

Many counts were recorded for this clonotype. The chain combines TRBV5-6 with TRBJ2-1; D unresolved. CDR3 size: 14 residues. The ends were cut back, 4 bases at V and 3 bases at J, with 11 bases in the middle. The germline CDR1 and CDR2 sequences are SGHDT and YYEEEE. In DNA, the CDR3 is TGTGCCAGCAGCGAGGACCCGCTCTACAATGAGCAGTTCTTC. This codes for CASSEDPLYNEQFF.

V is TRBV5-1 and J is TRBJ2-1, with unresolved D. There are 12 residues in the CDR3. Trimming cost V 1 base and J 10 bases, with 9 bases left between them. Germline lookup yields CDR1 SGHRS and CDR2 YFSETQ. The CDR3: CASSLLTVEQFF. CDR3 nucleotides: TGCGCCAGCAGCTTGTTGACTGTAGAGCAGTTCTTC.

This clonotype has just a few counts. For the CDR3, the DNA is TGTGCCACCAGTGATACCGGGTCTAAGGCAGATACGCAGTATTTT. Protein product: CATSDTGSKADTQYF. The chain couples TRBV24-1 to TRBJ2-3; D call uncertain. The CDR3 sequence is 15 residues long. Trimming cost V 3 bases and J 4 bases, with 13 bases left between them. CDR1 and CDR2 from the germline V gene are KGHDR and SFDVKD.

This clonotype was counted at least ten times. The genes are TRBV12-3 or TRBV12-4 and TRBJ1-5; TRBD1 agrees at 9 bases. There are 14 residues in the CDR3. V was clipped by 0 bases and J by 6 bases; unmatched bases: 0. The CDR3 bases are TGTGCCAGCAGTTTAGCACAGGGGGCTCAGCCCCAGCATTTT. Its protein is CASSLAQGAQPQHF.

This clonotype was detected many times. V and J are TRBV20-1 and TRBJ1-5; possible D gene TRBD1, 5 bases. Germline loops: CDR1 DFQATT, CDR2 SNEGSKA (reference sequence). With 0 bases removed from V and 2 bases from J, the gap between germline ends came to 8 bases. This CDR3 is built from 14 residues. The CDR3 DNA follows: TGCAGTGCTAGAGAACAGGAAGGCAATCAGCCCCAGCATTTT. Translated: CSAREQEGNQPQHF.

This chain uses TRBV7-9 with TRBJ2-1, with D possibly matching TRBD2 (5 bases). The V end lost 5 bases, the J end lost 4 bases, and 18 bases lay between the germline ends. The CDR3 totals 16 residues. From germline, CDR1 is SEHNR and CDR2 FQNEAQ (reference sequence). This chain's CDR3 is CASSKGSLSGYNEQFF. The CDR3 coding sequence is TGTGCCAGCAGCAAAGGGAGCCTTTCCGGTTACAATGAGCAGTTCTTC. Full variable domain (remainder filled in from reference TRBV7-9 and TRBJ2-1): DTGVSQNPRHKITKRGQNVTFRCDPISEHNRLYWYRQTLGQGPEFLTYFQNEAQLEKSRLLSDRFSAERPKGSFSTLEIQRTEQGDSAMYLCASSKGSLSGYNEQFFGPGTRLTVL.

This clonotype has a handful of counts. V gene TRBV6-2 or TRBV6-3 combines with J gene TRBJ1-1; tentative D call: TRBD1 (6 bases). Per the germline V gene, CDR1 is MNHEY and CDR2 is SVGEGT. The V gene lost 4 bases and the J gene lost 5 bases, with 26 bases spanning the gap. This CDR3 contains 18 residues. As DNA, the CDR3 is TGTGCCAGCAGTTCCACGGCACAGGGAGTCGGGGTATGGACTGAAGCTTTCTTT. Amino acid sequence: CASSSTAQGVGVWTEAFF.

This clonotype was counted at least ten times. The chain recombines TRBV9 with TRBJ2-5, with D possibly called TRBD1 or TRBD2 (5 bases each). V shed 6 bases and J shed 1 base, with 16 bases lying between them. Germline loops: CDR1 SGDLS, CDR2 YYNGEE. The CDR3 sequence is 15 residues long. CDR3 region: CASNKGRGRQETQYF. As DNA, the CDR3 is TGTGCCAGCAATAAGGGACGGGGACGCCAAGAGACCCAGTACTTC.

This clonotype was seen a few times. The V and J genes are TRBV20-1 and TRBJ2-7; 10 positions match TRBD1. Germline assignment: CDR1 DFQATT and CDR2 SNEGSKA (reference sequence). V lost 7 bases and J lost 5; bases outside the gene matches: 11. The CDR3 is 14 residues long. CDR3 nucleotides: TGCAGTGTCCAACTGGGACAGGGGTTCCACGAGCAGTACGTC. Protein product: CSVQLGQGFHEQYV.

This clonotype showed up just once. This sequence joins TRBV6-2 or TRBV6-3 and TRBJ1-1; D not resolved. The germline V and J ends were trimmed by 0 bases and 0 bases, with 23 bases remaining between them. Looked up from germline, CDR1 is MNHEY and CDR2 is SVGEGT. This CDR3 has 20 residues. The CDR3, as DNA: TGTGCCAGCAGTTACTCGAAGGGAAAGTTGAAGTTGGTGGTGAACACTGAAGCTTTCTTT. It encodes CASSYSKGKLKLVVNTEAFF.

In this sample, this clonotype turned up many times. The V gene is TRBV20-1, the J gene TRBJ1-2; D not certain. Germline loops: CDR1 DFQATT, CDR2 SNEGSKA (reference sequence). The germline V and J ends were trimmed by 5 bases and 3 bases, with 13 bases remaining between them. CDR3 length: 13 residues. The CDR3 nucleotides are TGCAGTGCTCGGCAGCAGAGTCACTATGGCTACACCTTC. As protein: CSARQQSHYGYTF.

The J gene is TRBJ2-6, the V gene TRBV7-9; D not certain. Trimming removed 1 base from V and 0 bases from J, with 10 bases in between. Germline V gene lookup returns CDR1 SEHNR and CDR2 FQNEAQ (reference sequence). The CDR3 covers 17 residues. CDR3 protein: CASSLVGSHSGANVLTF. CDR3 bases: TGTGCCAGCAGCTTAGTTGGCTCTCACTCTGGGGCCAACGTCCTGACTTTC.

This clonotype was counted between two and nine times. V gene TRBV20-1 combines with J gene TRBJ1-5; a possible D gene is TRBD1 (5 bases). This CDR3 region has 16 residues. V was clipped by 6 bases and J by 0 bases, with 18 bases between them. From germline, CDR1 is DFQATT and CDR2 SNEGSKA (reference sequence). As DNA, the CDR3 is TGCAGTGCCGAAATGGGCGGGGACTATAGCAATCAGCCCCAGCATTTT. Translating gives CSAEMGGDYSNQPQHF.

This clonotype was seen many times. The CDR3 spells CASSKTGYLYEQYF. The CDR3 DNA reads as TGTGCCAGCAGCAAGACAGGGTATCTCTACGAGCAGTACTTC. The chain has TRBV13 and TRBJ2-7; 7 bases match TRBD1. CDR1 is PRHDT and CDR2 is FYEKMQ in the germline V gene (reference sequence). V shed 5 bases, J shed 3 bases, and the junction held 7 bases outside the gene matches. This CDR3 has 14 residues.